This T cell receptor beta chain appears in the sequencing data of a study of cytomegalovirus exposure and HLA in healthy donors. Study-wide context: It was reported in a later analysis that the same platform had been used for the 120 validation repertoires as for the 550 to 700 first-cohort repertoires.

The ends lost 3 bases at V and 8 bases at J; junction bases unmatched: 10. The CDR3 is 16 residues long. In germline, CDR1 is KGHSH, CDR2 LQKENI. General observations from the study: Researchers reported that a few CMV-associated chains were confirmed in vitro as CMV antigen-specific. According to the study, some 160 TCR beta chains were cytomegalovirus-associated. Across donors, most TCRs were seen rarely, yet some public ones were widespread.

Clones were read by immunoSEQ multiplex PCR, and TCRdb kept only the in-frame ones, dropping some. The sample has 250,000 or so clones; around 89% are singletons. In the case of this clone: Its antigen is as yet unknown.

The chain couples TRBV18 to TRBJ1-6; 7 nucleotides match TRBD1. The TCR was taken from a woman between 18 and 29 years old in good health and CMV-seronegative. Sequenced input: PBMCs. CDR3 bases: TGTGCCAGCTCACCTCCCGACAGGGCCCGATATTCACCCCTCCACTTT. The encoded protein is CASSPPDRARYSPLHF.